This TCR beta chain comes out of a study of PD-1 blockade in classical Hodgkin lymphoma. The study, taken as a whole, reports: Underlying causes for the observed repertoire differences were not defined, possibly disease activity or prior therapy. Significantly greater TCR diversity emerged by C4D1 in CD4+ cells but not CD8+ cells. Those starting nivolumab under 1 year post-ASCT were excluded.

As regards this clone: Antigen specificity is unknown.

Clones were read by immunoSEQ multiplex PCR, and TCRdb kept only the in-frame ones, dropping some. The sample contains about 26,000 clones, 80% to 90% of which appear only once. With no exception, relapse followed autologous stem cell transplantation in all patients, and brentuximab vedotin exposure varied. CDR3 size: 13 residues. V was shortened by 0 bases and J by 4 bases, with 5 bases between the two germline ends. Per the germline V gene, CDR1 is SGHRS and CDR2 is YFSETQ. The rearrangement links TRBV5-1 to TRBJ1-5; unclear D gene. The receptor was isolated from a human donor with classical Hodgkin lymphoma. The starting material was peripheral blood mononuclear cells (PBMCs), obtained at baseline. Here the CDR3 DNA reads TGCGCCAGCAGCTTGGACAGTAATCAGCCCCAGCATTTT. Encoded protein: CASSLDSNQPQHF.